The 24 T cell receptor beta chains below were found in one sample sequenced in a study of cytomegalovirus exposure and HLA in healthy donors. The PCR had 60 Vbeta and 13 Jbeta primers. Using immunoSEQ multiplex PCR, the repertoire was profiled, and TCRdb retains in-frame clones only, with some absent. The table for this sample gives 120,000 or so clones. The sample taken for sequencing was PBMCs. All receptors derive from a man between 18 and 29 years old in good health and CMV-seronegative.

This chain joins TRBV4-1 and TRBJ2-7; 11 bases match TRBD2. J lost 2 bases, V lost 5 bases, and 8 bases had no gene match. This CDR3 spans 16 amino acids. From germline, CDR1 is MGHRA and CDR2 YSYEKL. Here the CDR3 reads CASSVPASGGTYEQYF. DNA for the CDR3: TGCGCCAGCAGCGTCCCGGCTAGCGGGGGGACCTACGAGCAGTACTTC.

V gene TRBV30 combines with J gene TRBJ1-2; D gene ambiguous. V lost 1 base to trimming and J lost 1 base, with 4 bases between them. The CDR3 has 12 residues. Germline assignment: CDR1 GTSNPN and CDR2 SVGIG (reference sequence). CDR3 sequence reads: CAWSGSNYGYTF. In DNA, the CDR3 is TGTGCCTGGAGTGGGAGTAACTATGGCTACACCTTC.

This chain links TRBV5-6 with TRBJ2-1, with 8 bases that match TRBD2. The CDR3 covers 15 residues. Germline loops: CDR1 SGHDT, CDR2 YYEEEE. The J segment lost 4 bases and the V segment lost 0 bases, leaving 3 bases of the junction unmatched. DNA of the CDR3: TGTGCCAGCAGCTTGGAAACTAGCGGTTACAATGAGCAGTTCTTC. It yields the protein CASSLETSGYNEQFF.

The chain carries TRBV10-3 and TRBJ2-2; D possibly corresponds to TRBD1 (6 bases). V was pared by 3 bases and J by 6 bases, with 8 bases between. Germline V CDR1 and CDR2: ENHRY, SYGVKD. The CDR3 is made up of 13 amino acids. CDR3 bases: TGTGCCATCAGTGATTGGACAGCCGGGGAGCTGTTTTTT. Residues: CAISDWTAGELFF.

This chain joins TRBV7-9 and TRBJ1-2, with TRBD1 as a possible D gene (6 bases). This CDR3 region has 13 residues. The V and J ends lost 1 base and 8 bases respectively, with 11 bases between them. Germline V CDR1 and CDR2: SEHNR, FQNEAQ (reference sequence). CDR3 sequence reads: CASSLGTAPGYTF. For the CDR3, the DNA is TGTGCCAGCAGCTTAGGGACAGCGCCCGGCTACACCTTC.

The chain employs TRBV2 and TRBJ2-7, with TRBD2 as a possible D gene (6 bases). Deletions cut 8 bases from V and 0 bases from J, with 26 bases between. The CDR3 extends over 18 amino acids. Germline values: CDR1 SNHLY, CDR2 FYNNEI. CDR3 DNA sequence: TGTGCCAGCTTGCCGGGGGACCTACTAAGCCAAAGCTCCTACGAGCAGTACTTC. Amino acids: CASLPGDLLSQSSYEQYF.

J is TRBJ1-1 and V is TRBV6-1; 10 bases agree with TRBD1. This CDR3 is 13 amino acids long. Germline V lookup: CDR1 MNHNS, CDR2 SASEGT. V trimming: 6 bases; J trimming: 4 bases; junction bases outside the gene matches: 2. This chain's CDR3 is CASSGTGVTEAFF. The CDR3 DNA reads TGTGCCAGCAGCGGGACAGGGGTCACTGAAGCTTTCTTT.

The chain employs TRBV5-1 and TRBJ2-7; tentatively, D is TRBD1 (6 bases). Germline V gene sequence: CDR1 SGHRS, CDR2 YFSETQ. The CDR3 is 17 residues long. With 2 bases removed from V and 0 bases from J, the gap between germline ends came to 18 bases. In nucleotides, the CDR3 is TGCGCCAGCAGCTTCGGACAGCCTCTAAGGAGCTCCTACGAGCAGTACTTC. It is translated as CASSFGQPLRSSYEQYF.

On this clone itself: Additional DNA sequences in this sample encode the identical CDR3. The V and J genes are TRBV5-1 and TRBJ2-3, with 8 bases lining up with TRBD2. The CDR3 sequence is 15 residues long. Looked up from germline, CDR1 is SGHRS and CDR2 is YFSETQ. With 0 bases clipped from V and 7 bases from J, the junction kept 7 bases outside the gene matches. As DNA, the CDR3 is TGCGCCAGCAGCTTGGTCTCGGGAGGGCACAATACGCAGTATTTT. As protein: CASSLVSGGHNTQYF.

The chain carries TRBV7-9 and TRBJ1-2; no clear D. Per germline, CDR1 SEHNR and CDR2 FQNEAQ (reference sequence). V lost 1 base and J 0 bases, leaving 9 bases between the germline ends. The CDR3 is 15 amino acids. This CDR3 reads CASSLVGISNYGYTF. The CDR3 DNA is TGTGCCAGCAGCTTAGTTGGCATCTCTAACTATGGCTACACCTTC.

This rearrangement joins TRBV19 to TRBJ1-3; D gene ambiguous. This CDR3 comprises 14 residues. The germline V and J ends were trimmed by 3 bases and 5 bases, with 11 bases remaining between them. The V gene's germline CDR1 is LNHDA and CDR2 SQIVND (reference sequence). The CDR3 DNA follows: TGTGCCAGTAGTATGCGGACTATTAGAAACACCATATATTTT. Its protein product is CASSMRTIRNTIYF.

The chain uses TRBV10-3 and TRBJ2-1; weak D call: TRBD1 (5 bases). Between the trimmed V and J ends, which lost 0 bases and 8 bases, there was a span of 11 bases. The CDR3 runs 14 residues. Germline values: CDR1 ENHRY, CDR2 SYGVKD. This chain's CDR3 is CAISESQGLDEQFF. As DNA, the CDR3 is TGTGCCATCAGTGAGTCCCAGGGATTGGATGAGCAGTTCTTC.

V is TRBV2 and J is TRBJ2-3, with D possibly matching TRBD2 (5 bases). With 6 bases removed from V and 7 bases from J, the gap between germline ends came to 14 bases. Germline V lookup: CDR1 SNHLY, CDR2 FYNNEI. The CDR3 sequence is 13 residues long. The CDR3 DNA reads TGTGCCAGCAGCGGGGATCTGGTAAATACGCAGTATTTT. It encodes CASSGDLVNTQYF.

The CDR3 nucleotides are TGTGCCACCAGCACCCGGGGGGGGGTCTACAATGAGCAGTTCTTC. Translating it yields CATSTRGGVYNEQFF. The V gene is TRBV15, the J gene TRBJ2-1; 8 bases are a match to TRBD2. CDR3 length: 15 residues. Unmatched junction bases numbered 5, after V lost 4 bases and J lost 3 bases. The germline V gene encodes CDR1 LNHNV and CDR2 YYDKDF (reference sequence).

The genes are TRBV6-1 and TRBJ2-7, with TRBD2 matching over 11 bases. This CDR3 is 15 amino acids long. CDR1 is MNHNS, CDR2 SASEGT, per germline. Trimming took 10 bases from V and 7 from J; bases not matched to a gene: 15. CDR3 nucleotides: TGTGCCACCAGCATAGGGACTAGCGGTTTAGGAGAGCAGTACTTC. Amino acid sequence: CATSIGTSGLGEQYF.

J is TRBJ2-1 and V is TRBV7-9, with 14 bases fitting TRBD2. Germline CDR1 reads SEHNR; CDR2 reads FQNEAQ (reference sequence). J gave up 6 bases and V 6 bases, and 10 bases lay outside the gene matches. This CDR3 region has 17 residues. In DNA form, the CDR3 reads TGTGCCAGCAGTCTTTCGACTAGCGGGAGGGCCCGCAATGAGCAGTTCTTC. Translation gives CASSLSTSGRARNEQFF.

The chain employs TRBV7-2 and TRBJ2-1; the match to TRBD2 covers 10 bases. Germline V gives CDR1 SGHTA, CDR2 FQGNSA. The CDR3 runs 14 residues. Germline trimming cut 5 bases from V and 8 bases from J; bases unmatched to any gene: 6. Here the CDR3 reads CASSPSSGSDEQFF. CDR3 DNA: TGTGCCAGCAGCCCTTCTAGCGGGAGCGATGAGCAGTTCTTC.

The chain recombines TRBV9 with TRBJ2-2, with 7 bases lining up with TRBD1. This CDR3 comprises 15 residues. The J segment lost 3 bases and the V segment lost 3 bases, leaving 5 bases of the junction unmatched. The V gene's germline CDR1 is SGDLS and CDR2 YYNGEE. The CDR3 region has the DNA TGTGCCAGCAGCGCCCTCGACAGGGACACCGGGGAGCTGTTTTTT. Amino acid sequence: CASSALDRDTGELFF.

Details on this clone: The sample carries other DNA sequences with the same CDR3. This chain connects TRBV5-1 to TRBJ2-3; TRBD1 is a possible D gene (5 bases). Between the trimmed V and J ends, which lost 0 bases and 4 bases, there was a span of 9 bases. Germline CDR1 SGHRS, CDR2 YFSETQ. The CDR3 consists of 14 residues. CDR3 in DNA: TGCGCCAGCAGCTTGGCGTCAGGGTCAGATACGCAGTATTTT. It encodes CASSLASGSDTQYF.

The V and J genes are TRBV6-5 and TRBJ1-1, with D unclear. The CDR3 spans 14 residues. Germline assignment: CDR1 MNHEY and CDR2 SVGAGI. V dropped 6 bases and J dropped 2 bases, with 13 bases sitting between them. The CDR3 nucleotides are TGTGCCAGCAGCCCCGACGGAGCTAACACTGAAGCTTTCTTT. This translates into CASSPDGANTEAFF.

The chain links TRBV12-5 to TRBJ1-5; D is uncertain. The CDR3 contains 18 residues. The V and J ends lost 6 bases and 3 bases respectively, with 24 bases between them. From germline, CDR1 is LGHNT and CDR2 FRNRAP. In nucleotides, the CDR3 is TGTGCTAGTGGCAAGAAGGAGCTCAATAGCTTGCACAATCAGCCCCAGCATTTT. As protein: CASGKKELNSLHNQPQHF.

The CDR3 nucleotides read TGTGCCAGAAGACTAGCGGGGTCCTACGAGCAGTACTTC. Protein: CARRLAGSYEQYF. The rearrangement links TRBV2 to TRBJ2-7, with 11 bases identical to TRBD2. Germline V gives CDR1 SNHLY, CDR2 FYNNEI. With 9 bases clipped from V and 1 base from J, the junction kept 2 bases outside the gene matches. This CDR3 is built from 13 residues.

This sequence joins TRBV5-1 and TRBJ1-2; 7 bases are a match to TRBD1. The CDR3 is 14 residues long. V dropped 0 bases and J dropped 3; count of bases not matched to a gene: 2. Germline V CDR1 and CDR2: SGHRS, YFSETQ. This chain's CDR3 is CASSLGGTDYGYTF. The CDR3, as DNA: TGCGCCAGCAGCTTGGGAGGGACAGACTATGGCTACACCTTC.

V is TRBV29-1 and J is TRBJ2-7, with D possibly being TRBD1 (5 bases). The CDR3 sequence is 13 residues long. From germline, CDR1 is SQVTM and CDR2 ANQGSEA. V lost 3 bases and J lost 2, with 11 bases in between. The CDR3: CSVETDAPYEQYF. For the CDR3, the DNA is TGCAGCGTTGAGACAGACGCCCCCTACGAGCAGTACTTC.